In its sample, the clone carrying this T cell receptor beta chain was seen many times. The CDR3 is made up of 14 amino acids. CDR1 and CDR2 from the germline V gene are KGHDR and SFDVKD. Trimming stripped 4 bases from V and 3 bases from J, with 8 bases between. TCRdb re-processed the PCR reads through MiXCR. This table holds roughly 59,000 clones, under 20% found once. These data are taken from a study of metastatic and nonmetastatic thyroid tumors. Each patient went into thyroid surgery without having received any treatment. Sequenced sample: blood. The chain carries TRBV24-1 and TRBJ2-2, with D possibly TRBD2 on 6 matching bases. The TCR originated in a male donor with papillary thyroid cancer or a benign thyroid nodule (not recorded which). Some clones in this sample may be carry-over from other donors' samples. In DNA, the CDR3 is TGTGCCACCAGTGAAGAGCGGGACACCGGGGAGCTGTTTTTT. This codes for CATSEERDTGELFF.